Below are 7 T cell receptor beta chains sequenced from a single sample in a study of T cells in Graves' hyperthyroidism and ophthalmopathy. Amplification of TCR beta CDR3 regions was performed using RNA transcripts as template. The primer set for the first-round RT-PCR of the TCR CDR3 was HTBI. TCRdb itself ran the multiplex PCR reads through MiXCR, one entry per CDR3 protein. The sample comprises about 580,000 distinct CDR3 sequences, roughly 13% of which are singletons, and under 7% rests with the top ten. Sequencing was done on a sample of blood. These receptors came from a woman aged 25 to 45 with Graves' hyperthyroidism that later progressed to Graves' ophthalmopathy.

This clonotype has a count of ten or more. The chain employs TRBV7-3 and TRBJ2-7; the D gene is possibly TRBD2 (5 bases). This CDR3 region has 15 residues. The germline V gene has CDR1 SGHTA and CDR2 FQGTGA. The V and J ends lost 3 bases and 5 bases respectively, with 17 bases between them. CDR3 DNA: TGTGCCAGCAGCTTTTTTGCAGGCGGAGGTAACGAGCAGTACTTC. Its protein product is CASSFFAGGGNEQYF.

This clonotype was counted only a few times. The V gene is TRBV3-1, the J gene TRBJ1-3; unclear D gene. The germline V gene has CDR1 LGHDT and CDR2 YNNKEL (reference sequence). V was shortened by 0 bases and J by 0 bases, with 9 bases between the two germline ends. This CDR3 has 16 amino acids. This CDR3 reads CASSQEFETSGNTIYF. As DNA, the CDR3 is TGTGCCAGCAGCCAAGAGTTCGAGACCTCTGGAAACACCATATATTTT.

This clonotype was found many times. This chain uses TRBV30 with TRBJ1-5, with D unclear. Germline lookup yields CDR1 GTSNPN and CDR2 SVGIG (reference sequence). The V gene lost 0 bases and the J gene lost 0 bases, with 3 bases spanning the gap. The CDR3 spans 13 residues. The CDR3 loop reads CAWSVGSNQPQHF. The DNA of the CDR3 is TGTGCCTGGAGTGTAGGTAGCAATCAGCCCCAGCATTTT.

The chain couples TRBV7-9 to TRBJ2-4; 7 bases align to TRBD1. The CDR3 runs to 14 residues. CDR1 is SEHNR and CDR2 is FQNEAQ in the germline V gene (reference sequence). The V segment lost 4 bases and the J segment 5 bases; nucleotides outside the gene matches: 5. CDR3 coding DNA: TGTGCCAGCAGCTCGGCCGGGACAGAAAACATTCAGTACTTC. Protein product: CASSSAGTENIQYF.

This clonotype appeared many times. V is TRBV11-2 and J is TRBJ2-1; 11 bases are a match to TRBD2. This CDR3 spans 15 amino acids. Germline assignment: CDR1 SGHAT and CDR2 FQNNGV. After removal of 3 bases from V and 8 bases from J, the junction contained 6 bases not matched to a gene. CDR3 sequence: CASSFLAGGKDEQFF. For the CDR3, the DNA is TGTGCCAGCAGCTTCCTAGCGGGAGGTAAGGATGAGCAGTTCTTC.

This clonotype appeared many times. The chain couples TRBV20-1 to TRBJ2-1; 10 nucleotides align to TRBD2. The CDR3 spans 17 residues. V lost 0 bases, J lost 7 bases, and 12 bases stayed unmatched. CDR1 is DFQATT and CDR2 is SNEGSKA in the germline V gene (reference sequence). CDR3 nucleotides: TGCAGTGCTAGAGATCGGGCGGCTAGCGGGAGAATAAATGAGCAGTTCTTC. This codes for CSARDRAASGRINEQFF.

This clonotype was counted at least ten times. The V call is TRBV11-2, the J call TRBJ1-2, with D possibly being TRBD1 (5 bases). The V gene's germline CDR1 is SGHAT and CDR2 FQNNGV. Trimming shortened V by 3 bases and J by 2 bases, and 10 bases separated the two germline ends. The CDR3 sequence is 14 residues long. The CDR3 here is CASSFSGANYGYTF. The CDR3 region has the DNA TGTGCCAGCAGCTTTTCCGGGGCGAACTATGGCTACACCTTC.